This TCR beta chain was observed in a study of T-cell reconstitution after alpha-beta-depleted transplantation in children. In its sample, this clonotype was seen a few times. Unique molecular identifiers were incorporated into the prepared TCRbeta library. TCRdb called the PCR reads again in MiXCR, with one record for every CDR3 protein. The sample has approximately 400,000 distinct CDR3 sequences, about 11% seen once; the top ten hold 4.5% to 7%. CDR3 length equals 12 residues. V shed 2 bases and J shed 1 base, with 3 bases lying between them. Germline V CDR1 and CDR2: SGHRS, YFSETQ. The chain employs TRBV5-1 and TRBJ1-2; D remains unclear. This receptor was taken from a human donor who donated a stem cell graft to a child with acute myeloid leukemia. The material was PBMCs from the stem cell graft donor, obtained from the stem cell graft. CDR3 loop: CASSFDNYGYTF. The CDR3 DNA reads as TGCGCCAGCAGCTTCGATAACTATGGCTACACCTTC.